Each of the 8 T cell receptor beta chains below was sequenced from the same sample in a study of molecular identifiers for immune sequencing clone quantification. TCRdb re-called the PCR reads with MiXCR, one entry per CDR3 protein. Found here are 300,000 to 350,000 distinct CDR3 sequences, about 22% of them singletons; the top ten hold approximately 0.85%. Sequenced sample: naive CD8+ T cells from blood, with Jurkat cell RNA spiked in. Indicated subset: FACS-sorted CD8+CD4-CCR7+CD45RA+ naive T cells. Source of these receptors: a human donor in good health. Some libraries in this study had Jurkat cell RNA spiked in.

At least ten counts were recorded for this clonotype. The chain employs TRBV6-2 or TRBV6-3 and TRBJ1-2; D is unresolved. The CDR3 consists of 13 residues. Germline values: CDR1 MNHEY, CDR2 SVGEGT. The germline V and J ends were trimmed by 6 bases and 3 bases, with 11 bases remaining between them. CDR3 nucleotide sequence: TGTGCCAGCAGGACAAGGGCGCACTATGGCTACACCTTC. Protein: CASRTRAHYGYTF.

A note on this clonotype: Since a much larger clone is just one base distant, this may be a read error. Because the CDR3 is missing its conserved closing phenylalanine or tryptophan, this is likely a read error. V is TRBV5-6 and J is TRBJ1-1; no firm D call. Germline V gene data show CDR1 as SGHDT and CDR2 as YYEEEE. The V end was cut by 2 bases, the J end by 1 base, with 6 bases between. The CDR3 loop spans 13 amino acids. The CDR3 coding sequence is TGTGCCAGCAGCTTATGGCGGAACACTGAAGCTTTCTAT. This codes for CASSLWRNTEAFY.

This clonotype has at least ten counts. This chain connects TRBV28 to TRBJ2-3, with D tentatively TRBD2 (6 bases). Deletions cut 1 base from V and 6 bases from J, with 11 bases between. This CDR3 has 14 residues. Germline CDR1 is MDHEN and CDR2 is SYDVKM. The CDR3 bases are TGTGCCAGCAGTTTATTGGGGGGTGAGGATACGCAGTATTTT. It translates to CASSLLGGEDTQYF.

The V call is TRBV11-2, the J call TRBJ2-5; 12 nucleotides agree with TRBD2. Trimming at V came to 5 bases and at J to 3 bases, leaving 16 bases not matched to a gene. The CDR3 spans 19 residues. The germline gives CDR1 SGHAT, CDR2 FQNNGV. CDR3 amino acids: CASSPRWLAGGPGKETQYF. CDR3 DNA: TGTGCCAGCAGCCCCCGTTGGCTAGCGGGAGGGCCGGGGAAAGAGACCCAGTACTTC.

On this clonotype: A much larger clone differs from this one at a single base, so this may be a read error. J is TRBJ2-3 and V is TRBV5-3, with no clear D. TRBV5-3 falls under the ORF class, with uncertain function. The CDR3 runs 12 residues. CDR3 nucleotide sequence: TGTGCCAGCAGCTTTATCTTAGATACGCAGTGTTTT. It encodes CASSFILDTQCF.

This clonotype was seen a handful of times. One end of the junction varies from germline; a read error may be responsible. J is TRBJ2-7 and V is TRBV7-2; D uncertain. The CDR3 covers 15 residues. In germline, CDR1 is SGHTA, CDR2 FQGNSA. CDR3 sequence (DNA): TGTGCCAGCAGCTTAAGGTACTTGAGTTCCTACGAGCGGTACTTC. Its protein product is CASSLRYLSSYERYF.

This clonotype was detected only a few times. The chain is built from TRBV21-1 and TRBJ2-4; TRBD2 is taken as the D call from the table, unchecked against the DNA. TRBV21-1 is annotated as a pseudogene. The CDR3 has 18 amino acids. The CDR3 sequence is CASSKEERRGLAKNIQYF. The CDR3 bases are TGTGCCAGCAGCAAAGAAGAAAGGAGGGGGTTAGCCAAAAACATTCAGTACTTC.

The sample holds a few counts of this clonotype. The chain couples TRBV19 to TRBJ1-1; D gene ambiguous. The ends were cut back, 3 bases at V and 2 bases at J, with 13 bases in the middle. In germline, CDR1 is LNHDA, CDR2 SQIVND (reference sequence). The CDR3 has 15 amino acids. The CDR3 is CASSMGSGINTEAFF. The CDR3 DNA is TGTGCCAGTAGTATGGGTAGCGGGATAAACACTGAAGCTTTCTTT.